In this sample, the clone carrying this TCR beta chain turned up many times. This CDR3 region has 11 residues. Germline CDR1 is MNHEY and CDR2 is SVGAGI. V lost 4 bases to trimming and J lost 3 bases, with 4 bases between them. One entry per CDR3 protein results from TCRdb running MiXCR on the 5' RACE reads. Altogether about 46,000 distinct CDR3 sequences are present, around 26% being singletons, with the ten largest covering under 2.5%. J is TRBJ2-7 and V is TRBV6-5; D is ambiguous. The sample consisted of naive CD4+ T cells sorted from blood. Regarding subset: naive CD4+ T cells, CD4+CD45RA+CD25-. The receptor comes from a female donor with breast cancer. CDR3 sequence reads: CASSSYYEQYF. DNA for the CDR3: TGTGCCAGCAGTTCTTACTACGAGCAGTACTTC.